The 13 T cell receptor beta chains reported below all come from one sample, sequenced in a study of early T cells in non-severe SARS-CoV-2 infection. TCRdb itself ran the 5' RACE reads through MiXCR, one entry per CDR3 protein. The sample contains about 100,000 distinct CDR3 sequences, roughly 13% of which appear only once. Sequences were obtained from whole blood. The receptor set was obtained from an adult who was a healthcare worker with PCR-confirmed SARS-CoV-2 infection or an uninfected control (not recorded which).

The table lists this clonotype with many counts. CDR3 coding DNA: TGTGCCAGCAGCTTAGAAAGTAGGAATCAGCCCCAGCATTTT. Translation: CASSLESRNQPQHF. The rearrangement joins TRBV11-2 to TRBJ1-5; D gene unclear. The CDR3 is made up of 14 amino acids. Germline V gene sequence: CDR1 SGHAT, CDR2 FQNNGV. Deletions cut 0 bases from V and 4 bases from J, with 7 bases between.

This clonotype was seen repeatedly, ten times or more. The chain combines TRBV3-1 with TRBJ2-1, with 9 bases lining up with TRBD2. Unmatched junction bases numbered 8, after V lost 2 bases and J lost 9 bases. CDR3 length: 15 residues. Germline assignment: CDR1 LGHDT and CDR2 YNNKEL (reference sequence). For the CDR3, the DNA is TGTGCCAGCAGCCAACCGCGGGGGGGCTTGAGTGAGCAGTTCTTC. The encoded protein is CASSQPRGGLSEQFF.

J is TRBJ2-1 and V is TRBV6-5; TRBD1 agrees at 7 bases. The CDR3 runs to 15 residues. J lost 2 bases, V lost 7 bases, and 8 bases had no gene match. Germline loops: CDR1 MNHEY, CDR2 SVGAGI. The CDR3 coding sequence is TGTGCCAGCACCCAAACCAGGGGGACCTACAATGAGCAGTTCTTC. Residues: CASTQTRGTYNEQFF.

This clonotype was picked up many times. The rearrangement uses TRBV21-1 and TRBJ1-1. TRBV21-1 is a pseudogene segment. This CDR3 comprises 16 residues. The CDR3 coding sequence is TGTGCCAGCAGCAAATGCGGCAGTCCTTTGAACACTGAAGCTTTCTTT. As protein: CASSKCGSPLNTEAFF.

This clonotype was detected many times. The rearrangement joins TRBV18 to TRBJ2-1; D is possibly TRBD1 (6 bases). This CDR3 contains 13 residues. Per germline, CDR1 KGHSH and CDR2 LQKENI. The V gene lost 6 bases and the J gene lost 6 bases, with 12 bases spanning the gap. CDR3 DNA: TGTGCCAGCTCCTACAGGGAAGGCAATGAGCAGTTCTTC. It codes for CASSYREGNEQFF.

This clonotype was counted many times. The rearrangement uses TRBV9 and TRBJ1-5, with TRBD1 matching over 7 bases. V was pared by 3 bases and J by 6 bases, with 9 bases of the junction left unmatched. CDR3 length equals 15 residues. CDR1 SGDLS and CDR2 YYNGEE come from the germline V gene. The CDR3 loop is CASSDSQGTFQPQHF. CDR3 DNA sequence: TGTGCCAGCAGCGATTCACAGGGGACTTTTCAGCCCCAGCATTTT.

In this sample, this clonotype turned up a few times. The chain combines TRBV25-1 with TRBJ2-7; D possibly corresponds to TRBD1 (6 bases). The CDR3 is 12 amino acids. Trimming pared 7 bases from V and 3 bases from J, leaving 10 bases between. Germline lookup yields CDR1 MGHDK and CDR2 SYGVNS. The CDR3 protein is CASTRDNYEQYF. The CDR3 coding sequence is TGTGCCAGCACCCGGGACAACTACGAGCAGTACTTC.

This clonotype has at least ten counts. This sequence joins TRBV29-1 and TRBJ2-1, with D possibly called TRBD1 or TRBD2 (5 bases each). V was cut by 4 bases and J by 9 bases, with 7 bases left in between. There are 10 residues in the CDR3. CDR1 is SQVTM, CDR2 ANQGSEA, per germline. CDR3 in amino acids: CSVGDAEQFF. The CDR3 coding sequence is TGCAGCGTTGGGGACGCTGAGCAGTTCTTC.

At least ten counts were recorded for this clonotype. V and J are TRBV9 and TRBJ2-3; D is possibly TRBD2 (6 bases). The CDR3 runs to 16 residues. Germline V gene lookup returns CDR1 SGDLS and CDR2 YYNGEE. Trimming stripped 0 bases from V and 3 bases from J, with 14 bases between. CDR3 DNA: TGTGCCAGCAGCGTAGAAGGTAGCGGAAGTACAGATACGCAGTATTTT. This sequence encodes CASSVEGSGSTDTQYF.

This clonotype has ten or more counts. The gene calls are TRBV18 and TRBJ1-1; 8 bases map to TRBD1. The junction had 6 bases not matched to a gene; V was cut back by 3 bases and J by 6 bases. The CDR3 runs to 14 residues. Germline V CDR1 and CDR2: KGHSH, LQKENI. CDR3: CASSPTTQGAEAFF. The CDR3 bases are TGTGCCAGCTCACCCACAACACAGGGGGCTGAAGCTTTCTTT.

Ten or more counts support this clonotype. The chain recombines TRBV29-1 with TRBJ2-1; D not certain. Germline CDR1 is SQVTM and CDR2 is ANQGSEA. The CDR3 loop spans 13 amino acids. The V and J ends lost 7 bases and 7 bases respectively, with 17 bases between them. The CDR3 nucleotides are TGCAGCGCCTCTTCTATGGTGAGGAATGAGCAGTTCTTC. This sequence encodes CSASSMVRNEQFF.

The chain joins TRBV6-6 to TRBJ1-6; no clear D gene. The CDR3 totals 12 residues. Trimming left V 6 bases short and J 8 bases short, with 8 bases between. CDR1 MNHNY and CDR2 SVGAGI come from the germline V gene (reference sequence). CDR3 protein: CASSRVDSPLHF. The CDR3, as DNA: TGTGCCAGCAGCCGGGTGGATTCACCCCTCCACTTT.

This clonotype was recorded many times. This chain joins TRBV6-5 and TRBJ2-7; TRBD1 aligns across 7 bases. V gave up 9 bases and J gave up 2 bases; unmatched junction bases: 10. The CDR3 contains 14 residues. Germline assignment: CDR1 MNHEY and CDR2 SVGAGI. CDR3 sequence reads: CARGRDSNTYEQYF. The CDR3 DNA follows: TGTGCCAGGGGCCGGGACAGTAATACCTACGAGCAGTACTTC.